This TCR beta chain was captured by sequencing in a study of T-cell memory formation after mild COVID-19. This clonotype has more than one count but fewer than ten. Each CDR3 protein gets one entry after TCRdb re-called the 5' RACE reads with MiXCR. Counted here are 150,000 to 200,000 distinct CDR3 sequences, around 15% occurring once; the ten biggest clones make up just over 2%. The CDR3 runs 14 residues. Germline V lookup: CDR1 SGHNT, CDR2 YYREEE (reference sequence). The ends were cut back, 0 bases at V and 8 bases at J, with 14 bases in the middle. The TCR was taken from an adult woman who had mild COVID-19 (a few samples of this study predate the infection). Cell type and time point are not known. V and J are TRBV5-4 and TRBJ2-5; D is unresolved. The sequenced sample consisted of PBMCs or a T cell subset sorted from them (not recorded which). The CDR3 region is CASSLVGNPPTQYF. Written as DNA, the CDR3 is TGTGCCAGCAGCTTGGTGGGGAACCCACCCACCCAGTACTTC.